Listed below are T cell receptor beta chains from one sample, sequenced in a study of molecular identifiers for immune sequencing clone quantification. TCRdb redid the calling of the PCR reads with MiXCR, one entry per CDR3 protein. The sample comprises hundreds of thousands of distinct CDR3 sequences, roughly 23% of which are singletons, and 0.78% rests with the top ten. The specimen sequenced was naive CD8+ T cells from blood, with Jurkat cell RNA spiked in. Receptor source: a human donor in good health. Some libraries in this study had Jurkat cell RNA spiked in. Both conserved end residues are part of each CDR3. A D gene is named only where the DNA matches it firmly. Where a row states a size, it is once, few, many or the class of an expanded clone; other rows omit it.

size	D	J	V	DNA	CDR3
NA	NA	TRBJ2-1	TRBV29-1	TGCAACGTGGACAATAGAGAGAGCTCCTACAATGAGCAGTTCTTC	CNVDNRESSYNEQFF
once	NA	TRBJ2-7	TRBV5-1	TGCGCCAGGCCTATAGGTGGGCCGTCCTACGAGCAGTACTTC	CARPIGGPSYEQYF
NA	NA	TRBJ1-5	TRBV6-2/TRBV6-3	TGTGCCAGCAGTTACTGGGACAGCAATCAGCCCCAGCATTTT	CASSYWDSNQPQHF
NA	TRBD1	TRBJ2-3	TRBV7-2	TGTGCCAGCATCTCCACCGGACAGGGAGCATTCACGGATACGCAGTATTTT	CASISTGQGAFTDTQYF
many	NA	TRBJ2-7	TRBV30	TGTGCCTGGACCGACGGTGCCTCCTACGAGCAGTACTTC	CAWTDGASYEQYF
many	NA	TRBJ2-2	TRBV29-1	TGCAGCGTTGTAGGGGGCACCGGGGAGCTGTTTTTT	CSVVGGTGELFF
NA	NA	TRBJ1-2	TRBV14	TGTGCCAGCAGCCATAACACCTACTATGGCTACACCTTC	CASSHNTYYGYTF
many	NA	TRBJ1-1	TRBV7-9	TGTGCCAGCAGCTCCCTAGGTCTAACCGAAGCTTTCTTT	CASSSLGLTEAFF
NA	TRBD2	TRBJ2-7	TRBV6-2/TRBV6-3	TGTGCCAGCAGTTACTCGAAGGGTAGCGGGGGGCCCTACGAGCAGTACTTC	CASSYSKGSGGPYEQYF
NA	NA	TRBJ2-1	TRBV19	TGTGCCAGTAGTACACCCGTCGAGGGCAATGAGCAGTTCTTC	CASSTPVEGNEQFF
many	NA	TRBJ2-2	TRBV7-9	TGTGCCAGCAGCCCTAGCCACACCGGGGAGCTGTTTTTT	CASSPSHTGELFF
NA	TRBD2	TRBJ2-1	TRBV11-2	TGTGCCAGCAGCCAAGGACTAGCGGGGGCCTTTACTAGGAATGAGCAGTTCTTC	CASSQGLAGAFTRNEQFF
NA	NA	TRBJ1-4	TRBV7-9	TGTGCCAGCAGCTCTCATATGGGACGATCAACTAATGAAAAACTGTTTTTT	CASSSHMGRSTNEKLFF
NA	NA	TRBJ2-2	TRBV7-9	TGTGCCAGCAGACCGCCTGCCCCGAACACCGGGGAGCTGTTTTTT	CASRPPAPNTGELFF
few	NA	TRBJ2-5	TRBV6-5	TGTGCCAGTAGACCCTCAGGAGGTTTCCAAGAGACCCAGTACTTC	CASRPSGGFQETQYF
many	TRBD2	TRBJ2-7	TRBV29-1	TGCAGCGTTTGCCCTAGCGGGGCATCCTACGAGCAGTACTTC	CSVCPSGASYEQYF
many	TRBD2	TRBJ2-3	TRBV7-6	TGTGCCAGCAACGTAGCGGGAGTCACAGATACGCAGTATTTT	CASNVAGVTDTQYF
NA	NA	TRBJ1-3	TRBV30	TGTGCCTGGAGTGACGGGGCTGGAAACACCATATATTTT	CAWSDGAGNTIYF
NA	NA	TRBJ2-7	TRBV7-9	TGTGCCAGGAGCTTAGTAGGACTAACCTACGAGCAGTACTTT	CARSLVGLTYEQYF
NA	NA	TRBJ2-7	TRBV4-3	TGCGCCCGCAGCCGAGGTTCAGGGTCCGCCGAGCAGTACTTC	CARSRGSGSAEQYF
many	NA	TRBJ2-3	TRBV6-5	TGTGCCAGCAGTTATTCGAACCCTACATCAGATACGCAGTATTTT	CASSYSNPTSDTQYF
few	NA	TRBJ2-1	TRBV10-1	TGCGCCAGCAGTGAGTTCTACTCCGCGTTCGAGCAGTTCTTC	CASSEFYSAFEQFF
few	NA	TRBJ2-5	TRBV12-3/TRBV12-4	TGTGCCAGCAGCCCCGCCGGGAGTGTCGGGGAGACCCAGTACTTC	CASSPAGSVGETQYF
NA	NA	TRBJ2-7	TRBV5-5	TGTGCCAGCAGCCACCCGGGTTGGGAAGCCTACGAGCAGTACTTC	CASSHPGWEAYEQYF
NA	TRBD2	TRBJ2-2	TRBV7-7	TGTGCTAGCAGCCTCGAGGCGGGGGGCTGGACCAGGGAGCTGTTTTTT	CASSLEAGGWTRELFF
few	NA	TRBJ2-1	TRBV30	TGTGCCTGGAGTAATGGGGCAGCCTACAATGAGCAGTTCTTC	CAWSNGAAYNEQFF
few	TRBD1	TRBJ2-1	TRBV29-1	TGCAGCGTAAAGGGACAGGGGGCGCGCTACAATGAGCAGTTCTTC	CSVKGQGARYNEQFF
NA	NA	TRBJ1-2	TRBV5-6	TGTGCCAGCAGCCTGGGAGGCGTCGAGAGCTACACCTTC	CASSLGGVESYTF
NA	NA	TRBJ1-2	TRBV2	TGTGCCAGCAGTGGGGACACCGCAAAATATAACTATGGCTACACCTTC	CASSGDTAKYNYGYTF
NA	NA	TRBJ2-7	TRBV25-1	TGTGCCAGCAGCCAGGAGGCAGTCTACGAGCAGTACTTC	CASSQEAVYEQYF
once	TRBD1	TRBJ2-1	TRBV11-2	TGTGCCAGCAGCTTAGAAGTGGGACAGGGGGCGTTCGATGAGCAGTTCTTC	CASSLEVGQGAFDEQFF
many	TRBD1	TRBJ2-7	TRBV27	TGTGCCAGCAGCTACGGGACAGGGTCTGCCTACGAGCAGTACTTC	CASSYGTGSAYEQYF
few	NA	TRBJ2-2	TRBV7-9	TGTGCCAGCACGCAAAGTCAGAGACCCGGGGAGCTGTTTTTT	CASTQSQRPGELFF